This T cell receptor (beta chain) stems from a study of technical replicates of blood from four donors. Clones were read by immunoSEQ multiplex PCR, and TCRdb kept only the in-frame ones, dropping some. Among about 80,000 clones, 85% to 95% were seen once, and the ten largest hold 0.35% to 0.45%. With 2 bases removed from V and 3 bases from J, the gap between germline ends came to 9 bases. CDR1 is SGDLS, CDR2 YYNGEE, per germline. This CDR3 has 13 amino acids. This chain links TRBV9 with TRBJ2-7, with TRBD2 as a possible D gene (5 bases). This sequence was found in a human donor in good health. The sequenced sample consisted of T cells isolated from PBMCs. CDR3 amino acids: CASSVGGRYEQYF. As DNA, the CDR3 is TGTGCCAGCAGCGTCGGCGGGCGCTACGAGCAGTACTTC.